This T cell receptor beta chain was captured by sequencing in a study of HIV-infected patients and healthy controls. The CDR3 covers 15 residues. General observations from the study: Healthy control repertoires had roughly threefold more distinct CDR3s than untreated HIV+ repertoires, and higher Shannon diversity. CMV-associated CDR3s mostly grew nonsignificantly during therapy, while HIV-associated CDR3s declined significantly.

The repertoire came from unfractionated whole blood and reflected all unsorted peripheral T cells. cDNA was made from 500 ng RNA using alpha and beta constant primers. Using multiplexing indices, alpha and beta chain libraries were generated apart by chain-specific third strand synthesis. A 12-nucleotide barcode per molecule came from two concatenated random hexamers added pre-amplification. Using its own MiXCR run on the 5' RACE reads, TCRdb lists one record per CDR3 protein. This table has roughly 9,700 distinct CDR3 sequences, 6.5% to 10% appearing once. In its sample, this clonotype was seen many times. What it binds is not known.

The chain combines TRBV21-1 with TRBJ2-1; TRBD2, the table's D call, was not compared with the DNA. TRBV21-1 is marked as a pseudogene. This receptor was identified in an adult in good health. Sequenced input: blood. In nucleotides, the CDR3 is TGTGCCAGCAGCTTGGTGGAGAGGGCTCGAAATGAGCAGTTCTTC. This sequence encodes CASSLVERARNEQFF.